This T cell receptor beta chain comes out of a study of radiotherapy plus CTLA-4 blockade in lung cancer. Looking at the study overall: Patients showed objective responses in about a sixth of cases, and disease control was achieved by around 30%. Broader study findings: According to reports, early shifts in blood T cell clones, alongside interferon-beta, forecast response most accurately.

Method: immunoSEQ multiplex PCR; TCRdb's copy keeps in-frame clones and lacks some. The sample has 35,000 to 50,000 clones, approximately 73% seen once; the top ten hold about 3.8%. Chemo-refractory metastatic non-small-cell lung cancer patients received focal radiation with ipilimumab CTLA-4 blockade. Trimming took 6 bases from V and 7 from J; bases not matched to a gene: 23. This CDR3 comprises 19 residues. Germline values: CDR1 SNHLY, CDR2 FYNNEI. For this clone: Antigen: not known.

The clonotype comes from a human donor with non-small cell lung cancer who had a complete response to radiotherapy plus ipilimumab. The gene calls are TRBV2 and TRBJ2-1, with 8 bases fitting TRBD2. Sequenced material: peripheral blood, taken from a patient treated with radiotherapy plus ipilimumab. Here the CDR3 DNA reads TGTGCCAGCAGAAGAATTCTACTAAGGCCGGGGGGGGTGGGGAATGAGCAGTTCTTC. Translation gives CASRRILLRPGGVGNEQFF.